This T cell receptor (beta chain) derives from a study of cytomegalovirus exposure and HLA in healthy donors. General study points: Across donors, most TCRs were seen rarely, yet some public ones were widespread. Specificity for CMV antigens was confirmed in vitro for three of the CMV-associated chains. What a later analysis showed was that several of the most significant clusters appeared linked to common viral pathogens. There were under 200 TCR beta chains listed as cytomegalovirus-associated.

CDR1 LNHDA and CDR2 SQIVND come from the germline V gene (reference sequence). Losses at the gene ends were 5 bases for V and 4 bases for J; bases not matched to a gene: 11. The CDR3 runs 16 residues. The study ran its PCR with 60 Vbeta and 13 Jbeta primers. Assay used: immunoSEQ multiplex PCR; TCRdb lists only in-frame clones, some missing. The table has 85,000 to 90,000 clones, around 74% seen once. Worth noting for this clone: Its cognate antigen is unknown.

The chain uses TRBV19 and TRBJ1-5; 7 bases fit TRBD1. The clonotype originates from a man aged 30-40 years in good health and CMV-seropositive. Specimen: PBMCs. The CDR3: CASSQGGGRQNQPQHF. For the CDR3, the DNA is TGTGCCAGTAGTCAGGGGGGAGGACGCCAAAATCAGCCCCAGCATTTT. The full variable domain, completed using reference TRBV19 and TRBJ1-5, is DGGITQSPKYLFRKEGQNVTLSCEQNLNHDAMYWYRQDPGQGLRLIYYSQIVNDFQKGDIAEGYSVSREKKESFPLTVTSAQKNPTAFYLCASSQGGGRQNQPQHFGDGTRLSIL.